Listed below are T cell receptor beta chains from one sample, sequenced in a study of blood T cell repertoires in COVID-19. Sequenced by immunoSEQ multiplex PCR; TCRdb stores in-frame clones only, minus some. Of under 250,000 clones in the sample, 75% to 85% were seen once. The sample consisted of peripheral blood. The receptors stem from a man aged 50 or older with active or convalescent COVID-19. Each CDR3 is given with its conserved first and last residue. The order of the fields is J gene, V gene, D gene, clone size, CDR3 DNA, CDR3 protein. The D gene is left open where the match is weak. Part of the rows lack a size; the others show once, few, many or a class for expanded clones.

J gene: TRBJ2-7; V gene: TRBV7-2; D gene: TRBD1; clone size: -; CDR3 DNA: TGTGCCAGCAGCTTAGCGTGGACAGGGGGCTACGAGCAGTACTTC; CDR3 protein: CASSLAWTGGYEQYF
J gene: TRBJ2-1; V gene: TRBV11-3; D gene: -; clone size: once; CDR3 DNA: TGTGCCAGCAGCCTTGACAACTACAATGAGCAGTTCTTC; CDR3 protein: CASSLDNYNEQFF
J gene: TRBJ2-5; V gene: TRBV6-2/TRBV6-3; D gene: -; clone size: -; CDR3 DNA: TGTGCCAGCAGTTACCTCCGGGAGACCCAGTACTTC; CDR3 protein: CASSYLRETQYF
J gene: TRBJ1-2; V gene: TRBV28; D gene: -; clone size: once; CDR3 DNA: TGTGCCAGTTCGAGGATGTCCCTGGGTGGCTACACCTTC; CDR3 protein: CASSRMSLGGYTF
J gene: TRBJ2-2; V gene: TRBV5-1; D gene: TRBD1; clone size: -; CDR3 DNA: TGCGCCAGCACAGAGGGGACAGGGTCCACCGGGGAGCTGTTTTTT; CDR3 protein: CASTEGTGSTGELFF
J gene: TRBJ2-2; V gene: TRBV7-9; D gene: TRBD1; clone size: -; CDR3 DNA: TGTGCCAGCAGAATAGTACAGGGGGCGAACACCGGGGAGCTGTTTTTT; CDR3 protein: CASRIVQGANTGELFF
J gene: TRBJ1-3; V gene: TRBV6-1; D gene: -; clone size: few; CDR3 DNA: TGTGCCAGCAGTGAAGGGACACCCGGAAACACCATATATTTT; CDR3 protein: CASSEGTPGNTIYF
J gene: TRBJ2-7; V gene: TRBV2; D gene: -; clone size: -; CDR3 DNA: TGTGCCAGCACTGCGCCTTCGGTGTCTTACGAGCAGTACTTC; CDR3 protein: CASTAPSVSYEQYF
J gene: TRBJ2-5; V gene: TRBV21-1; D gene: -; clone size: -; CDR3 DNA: TGTGCCAGCAGCAAAGAATTGGACAGCCAAAGGGATCTACAAGAGACCCAGTACTTC; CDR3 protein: CASSKELDSQRDLQETQYF
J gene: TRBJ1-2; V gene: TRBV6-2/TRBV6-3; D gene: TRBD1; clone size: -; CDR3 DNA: TGTGCCAGCAGTTACTCGAATCAGGGGGAGACAAGCTATGGCTACACCTTC; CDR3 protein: CASSYSNQGETSYGYTF
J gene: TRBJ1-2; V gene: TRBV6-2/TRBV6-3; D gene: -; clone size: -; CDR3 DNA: TGTGCCAGCAGTTACGGAGGGAGGGAAGTCTACACCTTC; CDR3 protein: CASSYGGREVYTF
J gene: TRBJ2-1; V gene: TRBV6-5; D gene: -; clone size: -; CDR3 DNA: TGTGCCAGCAGTTCTGCCGGGACACCGTACAATGAGCAGTTCTTC; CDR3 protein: CASSSAGTPYNEQFF
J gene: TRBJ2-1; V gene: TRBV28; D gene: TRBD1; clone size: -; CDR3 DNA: TGTGCCAGCAGTTCCTACACAGGGGGCTGGGGGAATGAGCAGTTCTTC; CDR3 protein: CASSSYTGGWGNEQFF
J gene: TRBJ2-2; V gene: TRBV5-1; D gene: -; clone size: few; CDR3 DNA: TGCGCCAGCAGCTTGGCCGGTCGCGACACCGGGGAGCTGTTTTTT; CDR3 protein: CASSLAGRDTGELFF
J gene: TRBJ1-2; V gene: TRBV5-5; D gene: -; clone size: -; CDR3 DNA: TGTGCCAGCAGCTTGGACCTGAAGGACAGAAGGGGCTACACCTTC; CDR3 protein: CASSLDLKDRRGYTF
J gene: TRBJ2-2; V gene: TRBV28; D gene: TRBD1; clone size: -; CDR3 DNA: TGTGCCAGCAGTTCGTCTAACAGGGGTTACACCGGGGAGCTGTTTTTT; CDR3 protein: CASSSSNRGYTGELFF